Presented here are 20 T cell receptor beta chains from one specimen sequenced in a study of T cells in Graves' hyperthyroidism and ophthalmopathy. Amplified regions were TCR beta CDR3 sequences from RNA transcripts. The TCR CDR3 first-round RT-PCR relied on the HTBI primer set. A single record per CDR3 protein comes from TCRdb applying MiXCR to the multiplex PCR reads. Here the sample spans under 400,000 distinct CDR3 sequences, less than 15% being singletons. The sample comprised blood. The source of these receptors is a woman aged 18 to 35 with Graves' hyperthyroidism.

There are a few counts of this clonotype. The chain carries TRBV6-2 or TRBV6-3 and TRBJ1-1; TRBD1 is a possible D gene (5 bases). V gave up 2 bases and J gave up 5 bases, with 12 bases separating them. The germline V gene encodes CDR1 MNHEY and CDR2 SVGEGT. This CDR3 comprises 14 residues. The DNA of the CDR3 is TGTGCCAGCAGTTACGAGGGGAGGTTGACTGAAGCTTTCTTT. Its protein product is CASSYEGRLTEAFF.

This sequence joins TRBV5-4 and TRBJ2-3; 7 nucleotides match TRBD1. Losses at the gene ends were 4 bases for V and 5 bases for J; bases not matched to a gene: 10. The CDR3 is made up of 15 amino acids. Germline loops: CDR1 SGHNT, CDR2 YYREEE (reference sequence). The CDR3 loop is CASSLDRALEDTQYF. The CDR3 DNA is TGTGCCAGCAGCCTCGACAGGGCGCTGGAAGATACGCAGTATTTT.

The table lists this clonotype with many counts. V and J are TRBV12-5 and TRBJ1-1, with 9 bases identical to TRBD1. This CDR3 spans 14 amino acids. Germline CDR1 LGHNT, CDR2 FRNRAP. With V trimmed by 8 bases and J by 1 base, 5 bases remained unmatched. CDR3 in DNA: TGTGCTAGTCAGAACAGGGGGCCGAACACTGAAGCTTTCTTT. Translating it yields CASQNRGPNTEAFF.

This clonotype was seen a handful of times. The V call is TRBV29-1, the J call TRBJ2-1; weak D call: TRBD2 (6 bases). V was trimmed by 3 bases and J by 8 bases, leaving 11 bases between them. The CDR3 has 12 residues. CDR1 and CDR2 (germline): SQVTM, ANQGSEA. CDR3 coding DNA: TGCAGCGTTGAGAAGGAGCGGGATGAGCAGTTCTTC. Translation gives CSVEKERDEQFF.

This clonotype was seen many times. This chain joins TRBV12-3 or TRBV12-4 and TRBJ2-5; 9 nucleotides agree with TRBD2. The CDR3 runs 13 residues. The V and J ends lost 6 bases and 3 bases, in that order; junction bases with no gene match: 2. The CDR3 is CASRTSGKETQYF. CDR3 DNA: TGTGCCAGCAGGACTAGCGGTAAAGAGACCCAGTACTTC.

This clonotype was recorded at least ten times. The chain has TRBV10-3 and TRBJ1-2, with D unclear. CDR1 ENHRY and CDR2 SYGVKD come from the germline V gene. The CDR3 totals 13 residues. The V gene lost 2 bases and the J gene lost 4 bases, with 8 bases spanning the gap. CDR3 amino acids: CAISEEGAYGYTF. The CDR3 region has the DNA TGTGCCATCAGTGAGGAGGGTGCCTATGGCTACACCTTC.

This clonotype appeared many times. This chain connects TRBV12-3 or TRBV12-4 to TRBJ1-2; no clear D. This CDR3 comprises 14 residues. V shed 4 bases and J shed 8 bases, with 17 bases lying between them. The CDR3 DNA reads TGTGCCAGCAGTTCCCATGGGGTGTTGGGAGGCTACACCTTC. Encoded protein: CASSSHGVLGGYTF.

There are a few counts of this clonotype. J is TRBJ2-1 and V is TRBV7-8, with 15 bases that match TRBD2. This CDR3 is 18 amino acids long. V was pared by 5 bases and J by 5 bases, with 10 bases of the junction left unmatched. The germline V gene has CDR1 SGHVS and CDR2 FQNEAQ. The CDR3 loop reads CASSPWTSGGAVNNEQFF. CDR3 bases: TGTGCCAGCAGCCCCTGGACTAGCGGGGGGGCGGTAAACAATGAGCAGTTCTTC.

This clonotype was detected a few times. The chain is built from TRBV11-2 and TRBJ2-1, with D uncertain. V was trimmed by 5 bases and J by 6 bases, leaving 11 bases between them. The germline CDR1 and CDR2 sequences are SGHAT and FQNNGV. This CDR3 region has 13 residues. CDR3 sequence reads: CASSHYRRNEQFF. In DNA form, the CDR3 reads TGTGCCAGCAGCCATTACCGGCGCAATGAGCAGTTCTTC. The complete variable domain, with remaining parts taken from reference TRBV11-2 and TRBJ2-1, reads EAGVAQSPRYKIIEKRQSVAFWCNPISGHATLYWYQQILGQGPKLLIQFQNNGVVDDSQLPKDRFSAERLKGVDSTLKIQPAKLEDSAVYLCASSHYRRNEQFFGPGTRLTVL.

The chain joins TRBV6-1 to TRBJ1-5; D uncertain. Germline V gives CDR1 MNHNS, CDR2 SASEGT. The CDR3 runs to 14 residues. V lost 5 bases to trimming and J lost 0 bases, with 8 bases between them. The DNA for the CDR3 is TGTGCCAGCAGTACTGACAATAGCAATCAGCCCCAGCATTTT. Translated: CASSTDNSNQPQHF.

This clonotype was observed many times. V usage is TRBV28 and J usage is TRBJ2-7; unclear D gene. The germline V gene encodes CDR1 MDHEN and CDR2 SYDVKM. The CDR3 covers 16 residues. The V end was cut by 5 bases, the J end by 2 bases, with 19 bases between. The DNA for the CDR3 is TGTGCCAGCAGTCCCACTCCAGGCCCGCCCCCCTACGAGCAGTACTTC. This gives the protein CASSPTPGPPPYEQYF.

This clonotype was seen repeatedly, ten times or more. The chain uses TRBV28 and TRBJ2-7, with 16 bases identical to TRBD2. CDR3 length equals 16 residues. Germline CDR1 MDHEN, CDR2 SYDVKM. V shed 5 bases and J 5 bases; nucleotides not matched to a gene: 6. The CDR3 loop reads CASSPPGLAGGHEQYF. CDR3 nucleotides: TGTGCCAGCAGTCCCCCGGGACTAGCGGGGGGGCACGAGCAGTACTTC.

The sample holds a few counts of this clonotype. The rearrangement links TRBV6-1 to TRBJ1-5; D is unresolved. CDR3 size: 16 residues. CDR1 is MNHNS and CDR2 is SASEGT in the germline V gene. Trimming cost V 6 bases and J 0 bases, with 15 bases left between them. The CDR3 bases are TGTGCCAGCAGGGCTCCGGGGTTGGATAGCAATCAGCCCCAGCATTTT. This encodes CASRAPGLDSNQPQHF.

This clonotype has ten or more counts. The chain recombines TRBV2 with TRBJ1-6, with TRBD1 matching 7 bases. Germline V lookup: CDR1 SNHLY, CDR2 FYNNEI. Germline trimming cut 7 bases from V and 5 bases from J; bases unmatched to any gene: 11. CDR3 length: 16 amino acids. The CDR3 protein is CASTRWGQSNNSPLHF. CDR3 nucleotide sequence: TGTGCCAGCACCCGATGGGGACAGTCCAATAATTCACCCCTCCACTTT.

CDR3 bases: TGTGCCAGCAGCCAAGTCCGAAATGAGCAGTTCTTC. Amino acid sequence: CASSQVRNEQFF. The V and J genes are TRBV3-1 and TRBJ2-1; D call uncertain. This CDR3 spans 12 amino acids. V lost 1 base to trimming and J lost 7 bases, with 5 bases between them. CDR1 is LGHDT, CDR2 YNNKEL, per germline (reference sequence).

There are a few counts of this clonotype. The chain recombines TRBV28 with TRBJ2-7; the D gene is possibly TRBD2 (6 bases). The CDR3 is 14 residues long. Germline V CDR1 and CDR2: MDHEN, SYDVKM. Trimming left V 7 bases short and J 7 bases short, with 20 bases between. The CDR3 is CASTSGSTRGEQYF. The CDR3 DNA sequence: TGTGCCAGCACCTCCGGGTCAACCCGGGGGGAGCAGTACTTC.

This clonotype was detected ten times or more. This chain connects TRBV5-1 to TRBJ2-5, with 9 bases that match TRBD2. CDR1 is SGHRS and CDR2 is YFSETQ in the germline V gene. The CDR3 is made up of 16 amino acids. V lost 7 bases to trimming and J lost 2 bases; unmatched junction nucleotides: 12. CDR3 region: CASFPSGLAGQETQYF. The CDR3 DNA is TGCGCCAGCTTCCCGAGCGGGCTAGCGGGGCAAGAGACCCAGTACTTC.

In its sample, this clonotype was seen a few times. This sequence joins TRBV4-1 and TRBJ2-1; no definite D call. Germline V lookup: CDR1 MGHRA, CDR2 YSYEKL. V was pared by 1 base and J by 3 bases, with 16 bases between. The length of the CDR3 is 17 residues. The CDR3 spells CASSQGILVRYYNEQFF. Here the CDR3 DNA reads TGCGCCAGCAGCCAAGGAATATTGGTTAGGTACTACAATGAGCAGTTCTTC.

This clonotype was detected ten times or more. The J gene is TRBJ1-6, the V gene TRBV5-1; no reliable D call. Germline lookup yields CDR1 SGHRS and CDR2 YFSETQ. V was cut by 0 bases and J by 5 bases, with 12 bases left in between. This CDR3 has 16 amino acids. The CDR3 is CASSLGHRPNNSPLHF. The CDR3 DNA sequence: TGCGCCAGCAGCTTGGGACATCGACCTAATAATTCACCCCTCCACTTT.

This clonotype was picked up many times. This rearrangement joins TRBV12-3 or TRBV12-4 to TRBJ2-3, with unresolved D. The germline V and J ends were trimmed by 8 bases and 2 bases, with 11 bases remaining between them. This CDR3 is built from 13 residues. The CDR3 coding sequence is TGTGCCAGCCGCCGCATCCCCACAGATACGCAGTATTTT. This gives the protein CASRRIPTDTQYF.